The sample holds many counts of the clone carrying this T cell receptor beta chain. These data are taken from a study of T cells after yellow fever vaccination. The authors made TCR cDNA by 5'RACE template switching, adding a universal primer site and UMIs. Each CDR3 protein is one row after TCRdb ran MiXCR on the 5' RACE reads. Of 200,000 to 250,000 distinct CDR3 sequences in the sample, 3% to 4% are singletons; the top ten hold approximately 3%. The receptor comes from a man aged 18 to 30 who received the YFV17D yellow fever vaccine. The material sequenced was CD4+ T cells sorted from PBMCs, taken 10 days after the yellow fever booster vaccination.

The CDR3 spells CASSSWRGHYNEQFF. The CDR3 coding sequence is TGTGCCAGCAGCAGTTGGAGGGGACACTACAATGAGCAGTTCTTC. The chain uses TRBV7-2 and TRBJ2-1, with D perhaps matching TRBD1 or TRBD2 (6 bases each). The CDR3 sequence is 15 residues long. Trimming shortened V by 5 bases and J by 3 bases, and 14 bases separated the two germline ends. Germline CDR1 reads SGHTA; CDR2 reads FQGNSA.